This TCR beta chain was sequenced during a study of regulatory T cells in long-lasting Graves disease. General study findings and limits: Lower TCR diversity characterized persistent Graves' patients relative to newly diagnosed patients. Accuracy was possibly reduced by small sample size.

In regard to this clonotype: Its specificity is not known.

Construction of the TCR beta libraries employed iRepertoire HTBI primers in conjunction with Arm-PCR of CDR3 regions. How the authors handled the data: Across the samples, identification revealed fewer than 75 TRBV and 15 or so TRBJ segments. TCRdb independently ran MiXCR on the multiplex PCR reads; one entry per CDR3 protein. For this entry, the V and J calls and clone size follow TCRdb and not the study's own pipeline. The table includes about 400,000 distinct CDR3 sequences, more than 20% detected once. Time point here: persistent/refractory GD, antithyroid drugs over 5 years with positive TRAb. PBMC RNA served as the TCR library source. The sequences come from peripheral blood mononuclear cells (PBMCs), collected when the disease was refractory, from a patient treated with antithyroid drugs. The TCR sequence derives from a female donor with Graves disease.

Written as DNA, the CDR3 is TGTGCCTGGAGCCAAATCCAAGGGAACCACGGGGAGCTGTTTTTT. The encoded protein is CAWSQIQGNHGELFF. The chain carries TRBV30 and TRBJ2-2; no clear D. Germline V CDR1 and CDR2: GTSNPN, SVGIG (reference sequence). The CDR3 extends over 15 amino acids. V was cut by 3 bases and J by 7 bases, with 18 bases left in between.